This entry lists 21 T cell receptor beta chains sequenced from one sample in a study of T cell repertoires in cytomegalovirus infection. The antigens for these receptors are not known. TCRdb re-analysed the reads in MiXCR, keeping a single row per CDR3 protein. Here the sample spans 100,000 to 150,000 distinct CDR3 sequences, around 30% being singletons. This material consisted of CD8+ T cells from cultured PBMCs, taken from culture after CMV antigen stimulation. The receptors were sampled from a human donor in good health (CMV status not recorded). Some clones in this sample may be carry-over from other donors' samples.

This chain connects TRBV7-3 to TRBJ2-1; no definite D call. The CDR3 spans 16 residues. CDR1 is SGHTA, CDR2 FQGTGA, per germline. V lost 5 bases and J lost 6, with 20 bases in between. The CDR3 loop is CASSLEPITLRNEQFF. CDR3 DNA: TGTGCCAGCAGCCTCGAGCCCATCACGCTTCGCAATGAGCAGTTCTTC.

J is TRBJ2-7 and V is TRBV6-2 or TRBV6-3; D may be TRBD2 (5 bases). The V gene lost 4 bases and the J gene lost 1 base, with 14 bases spanning the gap. Germline V gene data show CDR1 as MNHEY and CDR2 as SVGEGT. The CDR3 totals 15 residues. The CDR3 nucleotides read TGTGCCAGCAGTTCCGGACTGCTTGGATCCTACGAGCAGTACTTC. This translates into CASSSGLLGSYEQYF.

The genes are TRBV15 and TRBJ2-1; perhaps TRBD1 as D (5 bases). Germline CDR1 is LNHNV and CDR2 is YYDKDF (reference sequence). CDR3 size: 12 residues. The V end was cut by 8 bases, the J end by 3 bases, with 8 bases between. The CDR3 loop reads CATGDSYNEQFF. In nucleotides, the CDR3 is TGTGCCACCGGAGACAGCTACAATGAGCAGTTCTTC.

This clonotype was recorded only once. V usage is TRBV27 and J usage is TRBJ2-1, with D hard to call. Looked up from germline, CDR1 is MNHEY and CDR2 is SMNVEV (reference sequence). The ends were cut back, 2 bases at V and 6 bases at J, with 11 bases in the middle. The CDR3 is 14 residues long. CDR3 bases: TGTGCCAGCAGTTTAAGTCGGCGAGCCAATGAGCAGTTCTTC. This encodes CASSLSRRANEQFF.

This chain joins TRBV4-1 and TRBJ1-4; D uncertain. CDR1 MGHRA and CDR2 YSYEKL come from the germline V gene. V lost 0 bases and J 4 bases, leaving 12 bases between the germline ends. This CDR3 contains 16 residues. CDR3 in DNA: TGCGCCAGCAGCCAAGATTTCAGGTTCAATAATGAAAAACTGTTTTTT. Translation: CASSQDFRFNNEKLFF.

This clonotype was observed a few times. This rearrangement joins TRBV12-3 or TRBV12-4 to TRBJ1-4, with 8 positions matching TRBD1. The CDR3 has 19 residues. V lost 3 bases and J lost 0; bases outside the gene matches: 12. CDR3 loop: CASSFTDGQGRTTNEKLFF. The CDR3, as DNA: TGTGCCAGCAGTTTTACCGACGGACAGGGCCGAACAACTAATGAAAAACTGTTTTTT.

The V call is TRBV27, the J call TRBJ1-1; D not certain. From germline, CDR1 is MNHEY and CDR2 SMNVEV (reference sequence). This CDR3 comprises 10 residues. Trimming took off 8 bases at V and 8 bases at J, with 9 bases between the two ends. The CDR3 coding sequence is TGTGCCAGCGGGAATCGGGAAGCTTTCTTT. Translation: CASGNREAFF.

Turning to this clonotype: An end of the junction does not agree with germline; a read error may underlie this. The genes are TRBV7-9 and TRBJ1-4, with D possibly being TRBD1 (5 bases). The CDR3 has 16 residues. CDR1 is SEHNR and CDR2 is FQNEAQ in the germline V gene (reference sequence). CDR3 coding DNA: TGTGCCAGCAGCTCCACGTCCGGGACGGAAAATGGAAAACTGTTTTTT. Translating it yields CASSSTSGTENGKLFF.

V usage is TRBV7-9 and J usage is TRBJ2-7; D gene uncertain. Germline CDR1 reads SEHNR; CDR2 reads FQNEAQ (reference sequence). V dropped 5 bases and J dropped 5 bases, with 10 bases sitting between them. This CDR3 region has 12 residues. CDR3 residues: CASSPVYHEQYF. Written as DNA, the CDR3 is TGTGCCAGCAGCCCGGTTTACCACGAGCAGTACTTC.

The chain uses TRBV20-1 and TRBJ1-2; TRBD1 is a possible D gene (6 bases). Germline V lookup: CDR1 DFQATT, CDR2 SNEGSKA (reference sequence). The CDR3 length is 12 residues. Trimming removed 5 bases from V and 6 bases from J, with 13 bases in between. CDR3 sequence reads: CSAGYRVHGYTF. The CDR3, as DNA: TGCAGTGCTGGATACAGGGTTCATGGCTACACCTTC.

This clonotype was seen once. The rearrangement uses TRBV4-1 and TRBJ2-2; D perhaps matches TRBD2 (6 bases). The CDR3 sequence is 12 residues long. Trimming took 0 bases from V and 13 from J, leaving 9 bases between them. In germline, CDR1 is MGHRA, CDR2 YSYEKL. The CDR3 coding sequence is TGCGCCAGCAGCCAAGAGGCGGGGAGGCTGTTTTTT. Its translation is CASSQEAGRLFF.

The chain combines TRBV14 with TRBJ2-1; D might be TRBD2 (7 bases). The CDR3 consists of 14 residues. Trimming cost V 9 bases and J 2 bases, with 14 bases left between them. In germline, CDR1 is SGHDN, CDR2 FVKESK. CDR3 region: CASKPGGPYNEQFF. In DNA, the CDR3 is TGTGCCAGTAAACCGGGGGGCCCCTACAATGAGCAGTTCTTC.

V and J are TRBV7-6 and TRBJ2-2; 10 nucleotides align to TRBD1. Germline V lookup: CDR1 SGHVS, CDR2 FNYEAQ. With 5 bases clipped from V and 2 bases from J, the junction kept 5 bases outside the gene matches. This CDR3 comprises 16 residues. The CDR3 sequence: CASSPWTGGNTGELFF. The CDR3 nucleotides are TGTGCCAGCAGCCCGTGGACAGGGGGAAACACCGGGGAGCTGTTTTTT.

This clonotype turned up a few times. The DNA for the CDR3 is TGTGCCAGCAGCCCTTACCTAACAGGGCTCTCCACAGATACGCAGTATTTT. Translation gives CASSPYLTGLSTDTQYF. The chain uses TRBV7-2 and TRBJ2-3, with D tentatively TRBD1 (6 bases). The CDR3 extends over 17 amino acids. In germline, CDR1 is SGHTA, CDR2 FQGNSA. The V end was cut by 5 bases, the J end by 2 bases, with 20 bases between.

The V gene is TRBV5-1, the J gene TRBJ2-7; no reliable D call. CDR1 is SGHRS, CDR2 YFSETQ, per germline. The length of the CDR3 is 13 residues. Trimming took 4 bases from V and 3 from J, leaving 11 bases between them. The CDR3 sequence is CASSPTSLYEQYF. The CDR3 DNA reads TGCGCCAGCAGCCCCACTTCCCTCTACGAGCAGTACTTC.

The sample holds a few counts of this clonotype. V gene TRBV19 combines with J gene TRBJ1-1; no clear D. V lost 5 bases to trimming and J lost 1 base, with 8 bases between them. Germline lookup yields CDR1 LNHDA and CDR2 SQIVND (reference sequence). The CDR3 extends over 13 amino acids. The CDR3 loop reads CASSARENTEAFF. CDR3 nucleotide sequence: TGTGCCAGTAGTGCAAGGGAGAACACTGAAGCTTTCTTT.

This clonotype came up many times. The rearrangement uses TRBV7-8 and TRBJ2-1, with 9 bases identical to TRBD2. The CDR3 runs to 17 residues. The germline gives CDR1 SGHVS, CDR2 FQNEAQ. The V and J ends lost 1 base and 0 bases, in that order; junction bases with no gene match: 4. CDR3 in DNA: TGTGCCAGCAGCTTAGGAGGCGGGGGGGCCTCCTACAATGAGCAGTTCTTC. This translates into CASSLGGGGASYNEQFF.

This clonotype has at least ten counts. The V call is TRBV7-2, the J call TRBJ2-1, with 8 bases matching TRBD1. V gave up 6 bases and J gave up 9 bases; unmatched junction bases: 4. The CDR3 sequence is 12 residues long. In germline, CDR1 is SGHTA, CDR2 FQGNSA. DNA of the CDR3: TGTGCCAGCAGACGGACAGGGATTGAGCAGTTCTTC. Translating it yields CASRRTGIEQFF.

V and J are TRBV9 and TRBJ2-3, with no clear D. V was shortened by 4 bases and J by 2 bases, with 14 bases between the two germline ends. This CDR3 spans 15 amino acids. Germline V gene sequence: CDR1 SGDLS, CDR2 YYNGEE. The CDR3 spells CASSRSLVNTDTQYF. The CDR3 region has the DNA TGTGCCAGCAGCAGGTCCCTTGTGAACACAGATACGCAGTATTTT.

This clonotype appeared many times. The chain recombines TRBV7-2 with TRBJ2-7; tentatively, D is TRBD1 (5 bases). V shed 5 bases and J shed 1 base, with 9 bases lying between them. Germline assignment: CDR1 SGHTA and CDR2 FQGNSA. CDR3 length equals 13 residues. The CDR3 spells CASSPDSSYEQYF. The CDR3 coding sequence is TGTGCCAGCAGCCCTGACAGTTCCTACGAGCAGTACTTC.

The chain is built from TRBV19 and TRBJ2-1; D is unresolved. The CDR3 consists of 14 residues. Looked up from germline, CDR1 is LNHDA and CDR2 is SQIVND (reference sequence). The CDR3 is CVFNQLGTYNEQFF. CDR3 nucleotides: TGTGTCTTCAACCAGTTGGGGACCTACAATGAGCAGTTCTTC.